The source of this T cell receptor beta chain is a study of cytomegalovirus exposure and HLA in healthy donors. The PCR had 60 Vbeta and 13 Jbeta primers. In the original processing: Later, an analysis found approximately 80 million unique TCR beta chains, and some 10 million of these were shared. The method was immunoSEQ multiplex PCR; TCRdb's version includes in-frame clones alone and lacks a portion of them. That table furnishes V, J and clone size, whereas the DNA furnished D and trimming. The sample holds some 82,000 clones. CDR1 SEHNR and CDR2 FQNEAQ come from the germline V gene (reference sequence). CDR3 length: 15 amino acids. The ends were cut back, 1 base at V and 0 bases at J, with 9 bases in the middle.

What was sequenced was PBMCs. The receptor was derived from a woman in her twenties or thirties in good health and CMV-seronegative. J is TRBJ1-1 and V is TRBV7-9; D not resolved. CDR3 DNA sequence: TGTGCCAGCAGCTTAGGGGCACCTATGAACACTGAAGCTTTCTTT. This sequence encodes CASSLGAPMNTEAFF.